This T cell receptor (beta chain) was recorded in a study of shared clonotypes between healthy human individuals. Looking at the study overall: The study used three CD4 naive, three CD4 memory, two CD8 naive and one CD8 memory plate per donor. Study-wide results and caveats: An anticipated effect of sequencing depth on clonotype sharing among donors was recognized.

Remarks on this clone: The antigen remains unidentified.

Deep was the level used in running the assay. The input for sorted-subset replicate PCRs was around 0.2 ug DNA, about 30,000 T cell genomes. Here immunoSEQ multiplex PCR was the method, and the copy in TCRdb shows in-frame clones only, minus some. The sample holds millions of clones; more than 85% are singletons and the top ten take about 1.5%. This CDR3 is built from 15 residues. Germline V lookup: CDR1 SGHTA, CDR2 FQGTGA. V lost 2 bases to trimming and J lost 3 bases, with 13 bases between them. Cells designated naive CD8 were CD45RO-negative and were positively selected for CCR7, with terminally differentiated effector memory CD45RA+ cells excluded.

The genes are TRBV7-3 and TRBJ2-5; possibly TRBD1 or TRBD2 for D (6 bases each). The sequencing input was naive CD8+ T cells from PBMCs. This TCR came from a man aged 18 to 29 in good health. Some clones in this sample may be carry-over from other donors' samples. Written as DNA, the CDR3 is TGTGCCAGCAGCTTACGGTTCGGGGGCGAAGAGACCCAGTACTTC. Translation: CASSLRFGGEETQYF.